This TCR beta chain was retrieved from a study of glioma-infiltrating T cells. Study conclusions and caveats: Tissue and blood shared very few CDR3 sequences.

TCR alpha and beta CDR3 regions were amplified from RNA using iRepertoire nested multiplex PCR. TCRdb re-analysed the multiplex PCR reads in MiXCR, keeping a single row per CDR3 protein. The sample has a few thousand distinct CDR3 sequences, 33% seen once. The germline V gene has CDR1 MNHEY and CDR2 SMNVEV (reference sequence). V was pared by 5 bases and J by 1 base, with 2 bases between. The CDR3 covers 11 residues. This clonotype rates as large. As yet, its antigen is unknown. Sequencing input: glioma tissue, nonneoplastic brain tissue, or PBMCs (not recorded which). The chain couples TRBV27 to TRBJ2-5; no firm D call. The sequence came from a human donor with low-grade glioma or glioblastoma, undergoing nonglioma brain surgery, or in good health (not recorded which). The CDR3 here is CASSPQETQYF. The CDR3 bases are TGTGCCAGCAGTCCCCAAGAGACCCAGTACTTC.